These T cell receptor beta chains were read from a single sample in a study of cytotoxic CD8 clonotypes in ibrutinib-treated CLL. Some clones are missing from TCRdb's copy, which holds only in-frame ones; the method was immunoSEQ multiplex PCR. The sample lists more than 10,000 clones, 70% to 80% seen once, with 15% to 20% in the top ten. This specimen was PBMCs, taken at disease progression, from a patient treated with ibrutinib. The receptors stem from a human donor with chronic lymphocytic leukemia. Each CDR3 is given with its conserved first and last residue. The order of the fields is V gene, D gene, J gene, clone size, CDR3 DNA, CDR3 protein. The D gene is left open where the match is weak. Size values are once, few and many counts, or a class for expanded clones, and some rows have none.

v_gene: TRBV10-3; d_gene: NA; j_gene: TRBJ2-7; abundance: NA; CDR3nt: TGTGCCATCAGGAGGGACGGAATCTACGAGCAGTACTTC; CDR3aa: CAIRRDGIYEQYF
v_gene: TRBV5-1; d_gene: NA; j_gene: TRBJ2-7; abundance: NA; CDR3nt: TGCGCCAGCAGGGGCCCGGGACTCCAGTACTTC; CDR3aa: CASRGPGLQYF
v_gene: TRBV5-1; d_gene: TRBD1; j_gene: TRBJ1-4; abundance: NA; CDR3nt: TGCGCCAGCAGCATGACAGGGGGGGATGAAAAACTGTTTTTT; CDR3aa: CASSMTGGDEKLFF
v_gene: TRBV13; d_gene: NA; j_gene: TRBJ1-2; abundance: NA; CDR3nt: TGTGCCAGCAGCTTCCTCCGGACAGAGTCTAACTATGGCTACACCTTC; CDR3aa: CASSFLRTESNYGYTF
v_gene: TRBV30; d_gene: TRBD1; j_gene: TRBJ2-4; abundance: NA; CDR3nt: TGTGCCTCCGGACAGGCCCTGGCCAAAAACATTCAGTACTTC; CDR3aa: CASGQALAKNIQYF
v_gene: TRBV25-1; d_gene: NA; j_gene: TRBJ1-2; abundance: NA; CDR3nt: TGTGCCAGCAGTGAAGGGTGGGTTGATGGCTACACCTTC; CDR3aa: CASSEGWVDGYTF
v_gene: TRBV7-6; d_gene: NA; j_gene: TRBJ2-1; abundance: few; CDR3nt: TGTGCCAGCAGCTTGCATAGCGAGTTCCTATCCTACAATGAGCAGTTCTTC; CDR3aa: CASSLHSEFLSYNEQFF
v_gene: TRBV2; d_gene: NA; j_gene: TRBJ1-5; abundance: NA; CDR3nt: TGTGCCAGCAGTGAAGGGGTCTTGTGGGGACAATCCAATCAGCCCCAGCATTTT; CDR3aa: CASSEGVLWGQSNQPQHF
v_gene: TRBV5-6; d_gene: TRBD1; j_gene: TRBJ1-5; abundance: NA; CDR3nt: TGTGCCAGCAGCTCCAGACAGGGGGTTAGCAATCAGCCCCAGCATTTT; CDR3aa: CASSSRQGVSNQPQHF
v_gene: TRBV6-5; d_gene: NA; j_gene: TRBJ2-1; abundance: NA; CDR3nt: TGTGCCTCGGGGGCCTACAATGAGCAGTTCTTC; CDR3aa: CASGAYNEQFF
v_gene: TRBV5-1; d_gene: NA; j_gene: TRBJ2-3; abundance: NA; CDR3nt: TGCGCCAGCAGCGGGGGGCTGCGGGACTTCACAGATACGCAGTATTTT; CDR3aa: CASSGGLRDFTDTQYF
v_gene: TRBV5-1; d_gene: NA; j_gene: TRBJ1-1; abundance: once; CDR3nt: TGCGCCAGCAGCTCGGCGGGGCGAAACACTGAAGCTTTCTTT; CDR3aa: CASSSAGRNTEAFF
v_gene: TRBV5-5; d_gene: NA; j_gene: TRBJ1-2; abundance: NA; CDR3nt: TGTGCCAGCAGCGCGAGTGGCAGCCCTGGCTACACCTTC; CDR3aa: CASSASGSPGYTF
v_gene: TRBV7-6; d_gene: TRBD2; j_gene: TRBJ2-7; abundance: NA; CDR3nt: TGTGCCAGCAGCTTAGCCCCTACGCGGGGGTCCTCCTACGAGCAGTACTTC; CDR3aa: CASSLAPTRGSSYEQYF
v_gene: TRBV9; d_gene: TRBD2; j_gene: TRBJ2-3; abundance: NA; CDR3nt: TGTGCCAGCAGCGTAGTGCCTAGCGGGGCGCGGGATACGCAGTATTTT; CDR3aa: CASSVVPSGARDTQYF
v_gene: TRBV7-2; d_gene: NA; j_gene: TRBJ2-6; abundance: NA; CDR3nt: TGTGCCAGCAGCCCCAGGGGTACTGGGGCCAACGTCCTGACTTTC; CDR3aa: CASSPRGTGANVLTF
v_gene: TRBV6-5; d_gene: TRBD1; j_gene: TRBJ1-2; abundance: NA; CDR3nt: TGTGCCAGCAGCCCATTTGACAGGGCGAATGGCTACACCTTC; CDR3aa: CASSPFDRANGYTF
v_gene: TRBV6-5; d_gene: NA; j_gene: TRBJ2-1; abundance: NA; CDR3nt: TGTGCCAGCAGTAGGTCTCAGAGCTCCTACAATGAGCAGTTCTTC; CDR3aa: CASSRSQSSYNEQFF
v_gene: TRBV19; d_gene: NA; j_gene: TRBJ2-7; abundance: NA; CDR3nt: TGTGCCAGTAGTGGGGGGCGTGCTTTTAGCGAGCAGTACTTC; CDR3aa: CASSGGRAFSEQYF
v_gene: TRBV19; d_gene: NA; j_gene: TRBJ2-5; abundance: NA; CDR3nt: TGTGCCAGTAGTATGATCCGGGGGGCCGGGGAAACAGGGACCCAGTACTTC; CDR3aa: CASSMIRGAGETGTQYF
v_gene: TRBV7-2; d_gene: NA; j_gene: TRBJ1-2; abundance: NA; CDR3nt: TGTGCCAGCAGCGACCCAGGGACTGGCTACACCTTC; CDR3aa: CASSDPGTGYTF
v_gene: TRBV5-6; d_gene: TRBD2; j_gene: TRBJ2-2; abundance: once; CDR3nt: TGTGCCAGCAGGAGGACTAGCAGCGGGGAGCTGTTTTTT; CDR3aa: CASRRTSSGELFF
v_gene: TRBV9; d_gene: NA; j_gene: TRBJ2-7; abundance: NA; CDR3nt: TGTGCCAGCAGCATCGGGCCTAGCTCCTACGAGCAGTACTTC; CDR3aa: CASSIGPSSYEQYF
v_gene: TRBV4-1; d_gene: TRBD1; j_gene: TRBJ2-1; abundance: NA; CDR3nt: TGCGCCAGCAGCCACCCCCGTAGGACAGGGTTTATATATGAGCAGTTCTTC; CDR3aa: CASSHPRRTGFIYEQFF
v_gene: TRBV7-2; d_gene: NA; j_gene: TRBJ1-5; abundance: NA; CDR3nt: TGTGCCAGCAGCGCGTCCAGTCAGCCCCAGCATTTT; CDR3aa: CASSASSQPQHF
v_gene: TRBV21-1; d_gene: NA; j_gene: TRBJ1-1; abundance: NA; CDR3nt: TGTGCCAGCAGCTCACTACCAATTCGCACTGAAGCTTTCTTT; CDR3aa: CASSSLPIRTEAFF